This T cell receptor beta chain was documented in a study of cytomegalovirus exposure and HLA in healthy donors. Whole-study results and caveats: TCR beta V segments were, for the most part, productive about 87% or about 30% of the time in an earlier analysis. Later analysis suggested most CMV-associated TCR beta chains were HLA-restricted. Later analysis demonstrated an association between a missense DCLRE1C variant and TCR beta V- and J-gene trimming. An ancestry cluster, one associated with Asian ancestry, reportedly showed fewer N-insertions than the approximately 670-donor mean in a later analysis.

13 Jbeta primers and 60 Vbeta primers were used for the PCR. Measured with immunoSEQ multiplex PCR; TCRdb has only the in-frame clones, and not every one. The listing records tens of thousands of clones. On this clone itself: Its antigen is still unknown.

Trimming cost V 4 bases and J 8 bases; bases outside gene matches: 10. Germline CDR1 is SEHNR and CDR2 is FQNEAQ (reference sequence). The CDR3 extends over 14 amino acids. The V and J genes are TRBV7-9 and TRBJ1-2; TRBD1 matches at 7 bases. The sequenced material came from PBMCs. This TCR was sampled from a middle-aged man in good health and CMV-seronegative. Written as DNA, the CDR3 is TGTGCCAGCAGCTCCGACAGGGTCGGGCAGGGCTACACCTTC. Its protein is CASSSDRVGQGYTF.